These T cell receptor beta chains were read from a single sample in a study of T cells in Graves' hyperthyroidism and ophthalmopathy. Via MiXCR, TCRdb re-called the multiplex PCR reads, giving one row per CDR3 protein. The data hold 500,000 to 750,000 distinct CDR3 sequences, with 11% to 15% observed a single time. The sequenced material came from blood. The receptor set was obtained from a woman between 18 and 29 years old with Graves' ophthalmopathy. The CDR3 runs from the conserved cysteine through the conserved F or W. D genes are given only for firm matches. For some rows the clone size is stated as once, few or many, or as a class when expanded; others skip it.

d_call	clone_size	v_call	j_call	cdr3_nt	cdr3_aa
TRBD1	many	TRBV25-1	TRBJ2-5	TGTGCCAGCAGCCAGACAGGGGGCTTGCAGACCCAGTACTTC	CASSQTGGLQTQYF
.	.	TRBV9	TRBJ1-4	TGTGCCAGCAGCGTAGGGGGGGGGGGAGGAAGAGAAAAACTGTTTTTT	CASSVGGGGGREKLFF
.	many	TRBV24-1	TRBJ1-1	TGTGCCACCAGTGATACGGGAGGGGGGAACACTGAAGCTTTCTTT	CATSDTGGGNTEAFF
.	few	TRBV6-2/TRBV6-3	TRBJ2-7	TGTGCCAGCAGTTACTTGCAAAGGGGGGAGCAGTACTTC	CASSYLQRGEQYF
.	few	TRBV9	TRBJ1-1	TGTGCCAGCAGCCCCAGATGGGCAGTTCCTAACACTGAAGCTTTCTTT	CASSPRWAVPNTEAFF
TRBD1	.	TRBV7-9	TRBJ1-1	TGTGCCAGCAGCTTCGGGGGGACAGGGAACACTGAAGCTTTCTTT	CASSFGGTGNTEAFF
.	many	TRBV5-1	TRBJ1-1	TGCGCCAGCAGCGAAAGAGTACAAGGGGCGGACACTGAAGCTTTCTTT	CASSERVQGADTEAFF
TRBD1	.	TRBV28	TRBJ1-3	TGTGCCAGCGGGGACAGTTTTTTCCTGGGGGCGACCAGCTCTGGAAACACCATATATTTT	CASGDSFFLGATSSGNTIYF
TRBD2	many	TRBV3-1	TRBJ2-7	TGTGCCAGCAGCCCCGGACTAGCGGGAGGCGAGCAGTACTTC	CASSPGLAGGEQYF
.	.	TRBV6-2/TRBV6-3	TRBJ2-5	TGTGCCACCAGCCAGGGATCACAAGAGACCCAGTACTTC	CATSQGSQETQYF
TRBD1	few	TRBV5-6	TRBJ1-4	TGTGCCAGCAGCTTAGGGGACAGGGTCCGTGAAAAACTGTTTTTT	CASSLGDRVREKLFF
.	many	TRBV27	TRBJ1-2	TGTGCCAGCAGTTTTAGCCCCCGAGGGGGTGGTTATGGCTACACCTTC	CASSFSPRGGGYGYTF
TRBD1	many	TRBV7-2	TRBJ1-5	TGTGCCAGCAGCCCCCGAGTGGGTCAGGGGGCGGTTCAGCCCCAGCATTTT	CASSPRVGQGAVQPQHF
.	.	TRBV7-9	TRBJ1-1	TGTGCCAGCAGCTTAGATTCTGGGGTTCTCGGGACAGAAGCTTTCTTT	CASSLDSGVLGTEAFF
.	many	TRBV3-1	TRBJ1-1	TGTGCCAGCAGCCAATCGCCCCCTGTAGCTTTCTTT	CASSQSPPVAFF
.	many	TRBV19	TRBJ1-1	TGTGCCAGTACCGCGACACCGGACGGGAACACTGAAGCTTTCTTT	CASTATPDGNTEAFF
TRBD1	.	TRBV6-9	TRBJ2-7	TGTGCCAGCAGTTACTTCGTCCCGGGACAGGGGGGAACCTACGAGCAGTACTTC	CASSYFVPGQGGTYEQYF
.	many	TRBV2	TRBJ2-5	TGTGCCAGCAACTTACAGGGAATCCAAGAGACCCAGTACTTC	CASNLQGIQETQYF
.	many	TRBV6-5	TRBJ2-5	TGTGCCAGCAGTTACTCGGGCCGTTGGCAAGAGACCCAGTACTTC	CASSYSGRWQETQYF
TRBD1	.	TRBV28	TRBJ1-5	TGTGTCAGCAGTTCTGGGACAGTTTTTCGCAATCAGCCCCAGCATTTT	CVSSSGTVFRNQPQHF
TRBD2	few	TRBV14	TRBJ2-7	TGTGCCAGCAGCCAAGCCCCCGGACTAGCGGGATCCTACGAGCAGTACTTC	CASSQAPGLAGSYEQYF
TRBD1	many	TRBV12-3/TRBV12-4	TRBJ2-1	TGTGCCAGCACCATTAAGAGCCAGGGGGCCAGCTCCTACAATGAGCAGTTCTTC	CASTIKSQGASSYNEQFF
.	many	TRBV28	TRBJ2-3	TGTGCCAGCAGTTTATTGGTCAGGGGAGCAGATACGCAGTATTTT	CASSLLVRGADTQYF
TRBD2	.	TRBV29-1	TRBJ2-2	TGCAGCGTTGAAGGTTGGGGCGGGAGTGGCACCGGGGAGCTGTTTTTT	CSVEGWGGSGTGELFF
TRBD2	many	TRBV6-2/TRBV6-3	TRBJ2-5	TGTGCCAGCAGTTCGGATGGTAGCGGGAGCCTGAGGGGGGAGACCCAGTACTTC	CASSSDGSGSLRGETQYF
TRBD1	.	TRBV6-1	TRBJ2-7	TGTGCCAGCAGTTTCCACAGGGGGCGCGGTTGGCAGTACTTC	CASSFHRGRGWQYF
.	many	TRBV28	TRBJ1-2	TGTGCCAGCAGTTTTGGTCGGACAGCCTACGACCATGGCTACACCTTC	CASSFGRTAYDHGYTF
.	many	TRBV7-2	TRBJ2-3	TGTGCCAGCAGCTTAGGGACATTCACAGATACGCAGTATTTT	CASSLGTFTDTQYF
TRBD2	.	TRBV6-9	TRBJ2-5	TGTGCCAGCAGTTCCGGGACTAGCGGGAACCAAGAGACCCAGTACTTC	CASSSGTSGNQETQYF
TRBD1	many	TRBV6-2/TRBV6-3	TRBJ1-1	TGTGCCAGCAGTTACCCCGGGGGAAGGGGGCGAGGTTCTGAAGCTTTCTTT	CASSYPGGRGRGSEAFF
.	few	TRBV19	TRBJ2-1	TGTGCCAGTAGTATAGAAGGCCTAGCGAGTATGTATACCGCATACAATGAGCAGTTCTTC	CASSIEGLASMYTAYNEQFF
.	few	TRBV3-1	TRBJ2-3	TGTGCCAGCAGCCAAGGGGAGATAACCACAGATACGCAGTATTTT	CASSQGEITTDTQYF
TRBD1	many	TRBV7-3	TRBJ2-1	TGTGCCAGCGGGCACCCCGGGACAGGGGCCAATGAGCAGTTCTTC	CASGHPGTGANEQFF
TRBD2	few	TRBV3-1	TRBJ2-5	TGTGCCAGCAGCCAACAGCGGGATGGGACCCAGTACTTC	CASSQQRDGTQYF
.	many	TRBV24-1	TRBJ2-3	TGTGCCACCAGTTCTTCAGCCGGGACCCTCACAGATACGCAGTATTTT	CATSSSAGTLTDTQYF
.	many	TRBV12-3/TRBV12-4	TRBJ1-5	TGTGCCAGCAGTTTCCGAGGGCCGCTCAATCAGCCCCAGCATTTT	CASSFRGPLNQPQHF
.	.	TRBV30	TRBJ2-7	TGTGCCTGGAGTATTATGCCATACTACTACGAGCAGTACTTC	CAWSIMPYYYEQYF
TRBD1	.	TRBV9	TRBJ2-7	TGTGCCAGCAGCGCTACGGGACAGGGTTACGAGCAGTACTTC	CASSATGQGYEQYF
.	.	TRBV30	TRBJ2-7	TGTGCCTGGAGTTATGGGGGGGCACCCTACGAGCAGTACTTC	CAWSYGGAPYEQYF
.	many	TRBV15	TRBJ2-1	TGTGCCACCAGCAGAGGGTCCGGGACCAACAACAATGAGCAGTTCTTC	CATSRGSGTNNNEQFF
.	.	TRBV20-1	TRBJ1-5	TGCAGTGCTAGAGATCTGAAGGGCCTCATCTATAGCAATCAGCCCCAGCATTTT	CSARDLKGLIYSNQPQHF
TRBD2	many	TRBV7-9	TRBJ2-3	TGTGCCAGCAGCTCTTCGGGACTAGCTCCCATCACAGATACGCAGTATTTT	CASSSSGLAPITDTQYF
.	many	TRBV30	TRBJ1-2	TGTGCCTGGAGTGTACGGCCCACCCGCAGCTATGGCTACACCTTC	CAWSVRPTRSYGYTF
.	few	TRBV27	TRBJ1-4	TGTGCCAGCACGACGACAGGAGTTAATGAAAAACTGTTTTTT	CASTTTGVNEKLFF
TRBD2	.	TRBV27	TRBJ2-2	TGTGCCAGCAGTTTAGCGGGAGGGCCAGGGACCGGGGAGCTGTTTTTT	CASSLAGGPGTGELFF
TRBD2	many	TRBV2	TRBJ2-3	TGTGCCAGCAGCCGACTAGCGGCCAGCACAGATACGCAGTATTTT	CASSRLAASTDTQYF